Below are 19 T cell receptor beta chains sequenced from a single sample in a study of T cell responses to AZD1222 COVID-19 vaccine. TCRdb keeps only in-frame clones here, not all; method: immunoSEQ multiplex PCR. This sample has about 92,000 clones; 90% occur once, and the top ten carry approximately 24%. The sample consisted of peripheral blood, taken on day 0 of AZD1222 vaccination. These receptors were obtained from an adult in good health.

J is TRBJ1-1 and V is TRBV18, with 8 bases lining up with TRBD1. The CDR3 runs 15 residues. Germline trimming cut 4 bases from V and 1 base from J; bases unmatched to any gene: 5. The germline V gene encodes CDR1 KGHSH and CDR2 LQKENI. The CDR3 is CASSLTQGANTEAFF. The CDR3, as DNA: TGTGCCAGCTCACTTACTCAGGGGGCGAACACTGAAGCTTTCTTT.

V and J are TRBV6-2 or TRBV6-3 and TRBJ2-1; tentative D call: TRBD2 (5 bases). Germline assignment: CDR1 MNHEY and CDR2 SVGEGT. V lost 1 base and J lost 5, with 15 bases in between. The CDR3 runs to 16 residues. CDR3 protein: CASSYWTGDYHNEQFF. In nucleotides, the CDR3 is TGTGCCAGCAGTTACTGGACGGGTGACTATCACAATGAGCAGTTCTTC.

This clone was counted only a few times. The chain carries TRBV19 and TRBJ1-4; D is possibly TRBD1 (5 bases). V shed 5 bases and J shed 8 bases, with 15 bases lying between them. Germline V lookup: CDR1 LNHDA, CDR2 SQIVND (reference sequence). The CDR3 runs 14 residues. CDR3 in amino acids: CASSARSGYEKLFF. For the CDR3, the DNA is TGTGCCAGTAGTGCCCGCTCAGGGTACGAAAAACTGTTTTTT.

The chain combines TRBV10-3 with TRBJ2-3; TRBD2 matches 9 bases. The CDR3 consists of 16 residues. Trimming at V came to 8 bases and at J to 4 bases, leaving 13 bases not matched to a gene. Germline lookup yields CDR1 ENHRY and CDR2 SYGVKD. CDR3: CAISYTSGSLADTQYF. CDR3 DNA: TGTGCCATCTCCTACACTAGCGGGTCTTTGGCAGATACGCAGTATTTT.

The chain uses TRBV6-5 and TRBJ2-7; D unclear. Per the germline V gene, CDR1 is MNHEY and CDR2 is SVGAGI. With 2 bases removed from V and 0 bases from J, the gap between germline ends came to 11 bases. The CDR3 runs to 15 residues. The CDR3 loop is CASSYDGPSSYEQYF. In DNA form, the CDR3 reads TGTGCCAGCAGTTACGACGGGCCTAGCTCCTACGAGCAGTACTTC.

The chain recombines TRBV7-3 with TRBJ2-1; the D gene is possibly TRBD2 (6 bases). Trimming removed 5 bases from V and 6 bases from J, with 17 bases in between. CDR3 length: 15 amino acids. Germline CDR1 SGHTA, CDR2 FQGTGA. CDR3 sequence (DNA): TGTGCCAGCAGCCCCGGGAGCGGAAGGGCCAATGAGCAGTTCTTC. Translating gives CASSPGSGRANEQFF.

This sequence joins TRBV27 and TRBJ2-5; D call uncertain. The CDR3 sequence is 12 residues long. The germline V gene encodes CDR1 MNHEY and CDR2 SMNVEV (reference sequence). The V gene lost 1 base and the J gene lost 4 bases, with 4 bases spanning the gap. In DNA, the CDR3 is TGTGCCAGCAGTTTATTCGGAGAGACCCAGTACTTC. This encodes CASSLFGETQYF.

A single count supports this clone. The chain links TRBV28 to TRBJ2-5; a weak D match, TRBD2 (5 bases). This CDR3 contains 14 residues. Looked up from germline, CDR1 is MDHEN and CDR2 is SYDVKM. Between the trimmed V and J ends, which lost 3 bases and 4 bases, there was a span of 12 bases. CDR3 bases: TGTGCCAGCAGTTTCCCCCCCAGCGGAGAGACCCAGTACTTC. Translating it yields CASSFPPSGETQYF.

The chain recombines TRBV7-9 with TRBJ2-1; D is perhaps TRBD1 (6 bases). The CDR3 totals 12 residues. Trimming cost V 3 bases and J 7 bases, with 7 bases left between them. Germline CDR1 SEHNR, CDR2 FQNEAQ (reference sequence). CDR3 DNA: TGTGCCAGCAGCTTCGACAGGAATGAGCAGTTCTTC. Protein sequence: CASSFDRNEQFF.

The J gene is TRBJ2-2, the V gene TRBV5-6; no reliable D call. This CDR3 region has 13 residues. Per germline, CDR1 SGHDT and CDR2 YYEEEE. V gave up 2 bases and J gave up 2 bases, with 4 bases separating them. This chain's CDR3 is CASSFYNTGELFF. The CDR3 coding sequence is TGTGCCAGCAGCTTCTACAACACCGGGGAGCTGTTTTTT.

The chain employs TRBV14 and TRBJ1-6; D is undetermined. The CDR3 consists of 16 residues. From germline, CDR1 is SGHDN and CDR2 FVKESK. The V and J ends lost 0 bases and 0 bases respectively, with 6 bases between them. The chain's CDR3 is CASSQERSSYNSPLHF. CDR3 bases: TGTGCCAGCAGCCAAGAACGGAGCTCCTATAATTCACCCCTCCACTTT.

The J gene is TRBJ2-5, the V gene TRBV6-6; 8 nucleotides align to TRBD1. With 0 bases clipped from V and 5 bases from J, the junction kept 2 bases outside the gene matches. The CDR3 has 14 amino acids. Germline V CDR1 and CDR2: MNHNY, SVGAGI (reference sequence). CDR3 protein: CASSYSQGVETQYF. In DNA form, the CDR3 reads TGTGCCAGCAGTTACTCACAGGGGGTCGAGACCCAGTACTTC.

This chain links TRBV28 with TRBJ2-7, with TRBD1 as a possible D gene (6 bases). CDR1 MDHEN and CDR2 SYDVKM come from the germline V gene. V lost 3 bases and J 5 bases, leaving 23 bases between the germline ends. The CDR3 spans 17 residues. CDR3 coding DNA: TGTGCCAGCAGTTTGGGGGCCGGTGGGGGCCCCGGGGACGAGCAGTACTTC. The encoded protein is CASSLGAGGGPGDEQYF.

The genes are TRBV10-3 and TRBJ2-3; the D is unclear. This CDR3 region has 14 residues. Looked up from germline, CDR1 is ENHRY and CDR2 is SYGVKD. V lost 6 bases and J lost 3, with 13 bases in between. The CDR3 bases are TGTGCCATCAGACGGCAGTCCGGGACAGATACGCAGTATTTT. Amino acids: CAIRRQSGTDTQYF.

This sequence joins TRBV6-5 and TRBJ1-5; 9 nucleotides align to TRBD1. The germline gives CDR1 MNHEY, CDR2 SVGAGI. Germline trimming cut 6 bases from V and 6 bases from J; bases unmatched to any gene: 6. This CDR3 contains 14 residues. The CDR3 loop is CASSLTGGGQPQHF. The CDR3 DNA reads TGTGCCAGCAGCCTGACAGGGGGTGGTCAGCCCCAGCATTTT.

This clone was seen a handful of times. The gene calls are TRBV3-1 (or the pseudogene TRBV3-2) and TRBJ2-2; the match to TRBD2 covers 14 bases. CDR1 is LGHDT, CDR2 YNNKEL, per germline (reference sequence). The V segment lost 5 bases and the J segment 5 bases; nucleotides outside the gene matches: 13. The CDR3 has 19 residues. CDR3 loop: CASSLRPGLAGVWTGELFF. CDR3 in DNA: TGTGCCAGCAGCTTGCGCCCGGGACTAGCGGGAGTCTGGACCGGGGAGCTGTTTTTT.

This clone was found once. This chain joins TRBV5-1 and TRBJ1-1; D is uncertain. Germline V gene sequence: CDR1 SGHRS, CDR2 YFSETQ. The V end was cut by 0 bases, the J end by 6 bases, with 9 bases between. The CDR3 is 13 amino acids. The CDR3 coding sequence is TGCGCCAGCAGCTTGGAGCAGGCGGCTGAAGCTTTCTTT. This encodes CASSLEQAAEAFF. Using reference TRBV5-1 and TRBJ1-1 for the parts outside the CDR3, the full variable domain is KAGVTQTPRYLIKTRGQQVTLSCSPISGHRSVSWYQQTPGQGLQFLFEYFSETQRNKGNFPGRFSGRQFSNSRSEMNVSTLELGDSALYLCASSLEQAAEAFFGQGTRLTVV.

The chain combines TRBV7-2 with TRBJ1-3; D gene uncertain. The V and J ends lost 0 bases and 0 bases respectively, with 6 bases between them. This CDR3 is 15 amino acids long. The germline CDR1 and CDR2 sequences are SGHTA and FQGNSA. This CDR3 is CASSLAPSSGNTIYF. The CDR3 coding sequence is TGTGCCAGCAGCTTAGCACCGAGCTCTGGAAACACCATATATTTT.

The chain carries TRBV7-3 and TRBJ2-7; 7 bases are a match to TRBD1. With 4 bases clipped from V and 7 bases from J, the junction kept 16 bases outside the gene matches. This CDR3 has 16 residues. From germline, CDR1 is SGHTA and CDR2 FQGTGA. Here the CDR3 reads CASSSSGTAGSREQYF. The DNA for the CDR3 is TGTGCCAGCAGCTCCTCCGGGACAGCAGGCTCAAGGGAGCAGTACTTC.